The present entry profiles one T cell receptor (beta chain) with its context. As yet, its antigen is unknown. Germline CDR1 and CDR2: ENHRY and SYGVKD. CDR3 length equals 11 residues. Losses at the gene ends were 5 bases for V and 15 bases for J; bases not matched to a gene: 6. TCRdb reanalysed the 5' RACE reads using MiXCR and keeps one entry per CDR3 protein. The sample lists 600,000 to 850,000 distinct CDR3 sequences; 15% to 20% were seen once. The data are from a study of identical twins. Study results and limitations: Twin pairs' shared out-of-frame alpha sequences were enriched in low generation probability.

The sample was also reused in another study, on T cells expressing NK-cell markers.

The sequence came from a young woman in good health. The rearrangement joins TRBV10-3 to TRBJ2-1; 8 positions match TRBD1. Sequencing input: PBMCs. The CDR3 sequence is CAISRDRGRFF. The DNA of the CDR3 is TGTGCCATCAGTAGAGACAGGGGTCGGTTCTTC.